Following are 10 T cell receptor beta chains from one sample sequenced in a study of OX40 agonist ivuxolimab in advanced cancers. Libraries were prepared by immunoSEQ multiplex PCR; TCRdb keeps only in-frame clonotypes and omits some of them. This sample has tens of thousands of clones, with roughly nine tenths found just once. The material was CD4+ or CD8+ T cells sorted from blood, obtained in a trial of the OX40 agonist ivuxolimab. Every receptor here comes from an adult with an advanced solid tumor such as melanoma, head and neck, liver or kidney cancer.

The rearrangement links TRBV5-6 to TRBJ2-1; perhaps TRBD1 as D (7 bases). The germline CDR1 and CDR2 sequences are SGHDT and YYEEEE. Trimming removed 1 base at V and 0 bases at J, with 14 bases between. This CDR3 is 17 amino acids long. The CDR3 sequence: CASSLRRGRGSYNEQFF. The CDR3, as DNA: TGTGCCAGCAGCTTGAGGAGGGGGCGAGGCTCCTACAATGAGCAGTTCTTC.

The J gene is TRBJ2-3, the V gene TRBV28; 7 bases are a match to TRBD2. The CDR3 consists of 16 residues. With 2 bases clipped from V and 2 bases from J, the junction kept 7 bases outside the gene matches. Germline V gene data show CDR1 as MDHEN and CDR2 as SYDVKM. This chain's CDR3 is CASSLRKRDHTDTQYF. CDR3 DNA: TGTGCCAGCAGTTTAAGGAAGCGGGATCACACAGATACGCAGTATTTT.

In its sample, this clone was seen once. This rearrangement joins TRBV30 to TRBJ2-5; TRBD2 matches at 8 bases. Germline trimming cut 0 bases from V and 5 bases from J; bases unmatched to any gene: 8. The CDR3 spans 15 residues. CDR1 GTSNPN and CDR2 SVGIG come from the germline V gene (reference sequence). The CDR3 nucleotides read TGTGCCTGGAGTGTACTGGGTAGCGGGATGGAGACCCAGTACTTC. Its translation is CAWSVLGSGMETQYF.

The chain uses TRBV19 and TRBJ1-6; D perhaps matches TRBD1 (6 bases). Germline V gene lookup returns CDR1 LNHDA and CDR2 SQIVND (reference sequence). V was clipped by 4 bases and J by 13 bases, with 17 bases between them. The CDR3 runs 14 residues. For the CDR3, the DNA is TGTGCCAGTAGTACCGGGGGACACCAGTCCCCCCTCCACTTT. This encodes CASSTGGHQSPLHF. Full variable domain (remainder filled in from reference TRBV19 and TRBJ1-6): DGGITQSPKYLFRKEGQNVTLSCEQNLNHDAMYWYRQDPGQGLRLIYYSQIVNDFQKGDIAEGYSVSREKKESFPLTVTSAQKNPTAFYLCASSTGGHQSPLHFGNGTRLTVT.

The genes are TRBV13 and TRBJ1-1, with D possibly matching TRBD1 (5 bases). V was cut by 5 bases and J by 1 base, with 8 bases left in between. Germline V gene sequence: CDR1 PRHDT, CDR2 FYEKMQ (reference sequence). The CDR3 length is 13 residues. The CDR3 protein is CASSTQENTEAFF. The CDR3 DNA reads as TGTGCCAGCAGCACACAGGAGAACACTGAAGCTTTCTTT.

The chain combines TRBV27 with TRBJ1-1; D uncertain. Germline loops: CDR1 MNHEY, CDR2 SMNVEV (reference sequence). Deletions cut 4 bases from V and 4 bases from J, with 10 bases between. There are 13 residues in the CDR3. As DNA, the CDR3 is TGTGCCAGCAGTTCGAGGGTAGGCACTGAAGCTTTCTTT. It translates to CASSSRVGTEAFF.

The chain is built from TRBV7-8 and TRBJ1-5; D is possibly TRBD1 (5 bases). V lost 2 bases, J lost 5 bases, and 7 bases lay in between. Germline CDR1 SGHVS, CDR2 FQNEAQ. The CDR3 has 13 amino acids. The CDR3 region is CASSLWDDQPQHF. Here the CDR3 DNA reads TGTGCCAGCAGCTTATGGGACGATCAGCCCCAGCATTTT.

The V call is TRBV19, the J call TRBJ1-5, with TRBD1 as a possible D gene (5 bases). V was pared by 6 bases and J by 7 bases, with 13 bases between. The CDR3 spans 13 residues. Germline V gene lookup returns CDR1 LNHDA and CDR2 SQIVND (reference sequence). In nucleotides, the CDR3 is TGTGCCAGTAGCCAAGGGGCTGGACAGCCCCAGCATTTT. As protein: CASSQGAGQPQHF. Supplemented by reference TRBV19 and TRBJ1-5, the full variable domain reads DGGITQSPKYLFRKEGQNVTLSCEQNLNHDAMYWYRQDPGQGLRLIYYSQIVNDFQKGDIAEGYSVSREKKESFPLTVTSAQKNPTAFYLCASSQGAGQPQHFGDGTRLSIL.

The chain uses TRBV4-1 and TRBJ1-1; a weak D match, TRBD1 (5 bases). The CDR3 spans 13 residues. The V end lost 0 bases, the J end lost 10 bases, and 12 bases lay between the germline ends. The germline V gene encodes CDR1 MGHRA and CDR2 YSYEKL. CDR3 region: CASSQEGRDLAFF. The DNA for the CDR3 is TGCGCCAGCAGCCAAGAGGGGAGGGACTTAGCTTTCTTT.

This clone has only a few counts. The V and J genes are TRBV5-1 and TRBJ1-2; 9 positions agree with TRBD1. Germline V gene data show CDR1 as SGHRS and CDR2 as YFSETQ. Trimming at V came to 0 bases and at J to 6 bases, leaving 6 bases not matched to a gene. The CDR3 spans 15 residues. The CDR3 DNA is TGCGCCAGCAGCTTGGTATCTGGACAGGGGAATGGCTACACCTTC. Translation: CASSLVSGQGNGYTF.